This T cell receptor beta chain came from a study of T cell repertoires in cytomegalovirus infection. The V and J ends lost 1 base and 0 bases respectively, with 22 bases between them. This CDR3 has 21 amino acids. Looked up from germline, CDR1 is MGHRA and CDR2 is YSYEKL. The table lists this clonotype with many counts. The target antigen is unknown. TCRdb re-called the reads through MiXCR, storing one row per CDR3 protein. The sample carries 350,000 to 400,000 distinct CDR3 sequences, roughly a third recorded once. This material consisted of cultured PBMCs, taken from culture after CMV antigen stimulation. The gene calls are TRBV4-1 and TRBJ2-6; maybe TRBD1 (5 bases). This clonotype originated in a human donor in good health (CMV status not recorded). Some clones in this sample may be carry-over from other donors' samples. CDR3 protein: CASSQVRARESVGSGANVLTF. DNA for the CDR3: TGCGCCAGCAGCCAAGTCCGCGCCAGGGAATCTGTAGGCTCTGGGGCCAACGTCCTGACTTTC.